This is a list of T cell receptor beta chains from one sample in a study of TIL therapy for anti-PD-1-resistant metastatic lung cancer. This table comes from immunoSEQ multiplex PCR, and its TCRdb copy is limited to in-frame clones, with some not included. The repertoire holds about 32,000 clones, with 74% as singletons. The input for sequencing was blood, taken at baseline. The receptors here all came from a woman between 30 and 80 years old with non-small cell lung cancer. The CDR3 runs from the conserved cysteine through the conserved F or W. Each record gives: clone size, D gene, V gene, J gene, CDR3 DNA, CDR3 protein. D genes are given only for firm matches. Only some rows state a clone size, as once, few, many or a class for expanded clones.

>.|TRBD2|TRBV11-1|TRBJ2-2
TGTGCCAGCAGCCCGACTAGCTTCGTTGCCGGGGAGCTGTTTTTT
CASSPTSFVAGELFF
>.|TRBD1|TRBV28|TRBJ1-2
TGTGCCAGCAGACCGGGACAGAACTATGGCTACACCTTC
CASRPGQNYGYTF
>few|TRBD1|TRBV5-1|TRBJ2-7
TGCGCCAGCAGCTTGGCCGGGACAGGGCGCGAGCAGTACTTC
CASSLAGTGREQYF
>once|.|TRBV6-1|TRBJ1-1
TGTGCCAGCAGTGACCGGGCTCAGAACACTGAAGCTTTCTTT
CASSDRAQNTEAFF
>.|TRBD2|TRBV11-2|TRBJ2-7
TGTGCCAGCAGCTTAGCCCTTCGGGCTAGCGGGCAGTACTTC
CASSLALRASGQYF
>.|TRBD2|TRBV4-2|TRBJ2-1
TGTGCCAGCAGCCAAGGGCCGGGACTAGCGAGAGACGAGCAGTTCTTC
CASSQGPGLARDEQFF
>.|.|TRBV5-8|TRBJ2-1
TGTGCCAGCAGCCAAGGACAGTACAATGAGCAGTTCTTC
CASSQGQYNEQFF
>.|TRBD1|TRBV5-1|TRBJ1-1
TGCGCCAGCAGCCAGGGGGTTAGAACTGAAGCTTTCTTT
CASSQGVRTEAFF
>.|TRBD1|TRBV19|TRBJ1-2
TGTGCCAGTAGTATAGGGACAGGGTTATACTACACCTTC
CASSIGTGLYYTF
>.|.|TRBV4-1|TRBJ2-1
TGCGCCAGCAGCCAAGTAGATATTGGACTCACTTCCTACAATGAGCTGTTCTTC
CASSQVDIGLTSYNELFF
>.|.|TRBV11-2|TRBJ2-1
TGTGCCAGCAGCCGAGGGGGAAATTGGGAGCAGTTCTTC
CASSRGGNWEQFF
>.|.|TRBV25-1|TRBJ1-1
TGTGCCAGCAGTCTTCCACCTTCTACTGAAGCTTTCTTT
CASSLPPSTEAFF
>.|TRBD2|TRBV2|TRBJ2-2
TGTGCCCGGACTAGCGGAGCCACCGGGGAGCTGTTTTTT
CARTSGATGELFF
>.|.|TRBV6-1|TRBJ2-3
TGTGCCAGCATCCCCGGGACATATAGCACAGATACGCAGTATTTT
CASIPGTYSTDTQYF
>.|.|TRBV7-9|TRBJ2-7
TGTGCCAGCAGCTCCTTCCGGGACGTATTATCCTACGAGCAGTACTTC
CASSSFRDVLSYEQYF
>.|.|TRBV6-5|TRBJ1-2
TGTGCCAGCAGTTACCGTGGGGAGAACTATGGCTACACCTTC
CASSYRGENYGYTF
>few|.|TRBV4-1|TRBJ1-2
TGCGCCAGCAGCCAAGATTCGGGACGGAACTATGGCTACACCTTC
CASSQDSGRNYGYTF
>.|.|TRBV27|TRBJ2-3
TGTGCCAGCAGTTTAATTCGGCCGGAGGGCCCAGGTACGCAGTATTTT
CASSLIRPEGPGTQYF
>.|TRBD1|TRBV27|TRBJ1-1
TGTGCCAGCCGGTATAGTAGAACAGGGGGCACTGAAGCTTTCTTT
CASRYSRTGGTEAFF
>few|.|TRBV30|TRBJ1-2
TGTGCCTGGAGTGCCAGTTCAGGCCACCACACCTTC
CAWSASSGHHTF
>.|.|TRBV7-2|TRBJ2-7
TGTGCCAGCAGCTTAGTGGTGGCTCGACTCTACGAGCAGTACTTC
CASSLVVARLYEQYF
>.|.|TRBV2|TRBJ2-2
TGTGCCAGCAGTGAGACAGTTATCGGGGAGCTGTTTTTT
CASSETVIGELFF
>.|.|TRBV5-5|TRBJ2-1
TGTGCCAGCAGCCCCCCAACCCTAGGCAGGAGGTCTATTAATGAGCAGTTCTTC
CASSPPTLGRRSINEQFF
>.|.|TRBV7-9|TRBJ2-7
TGTGCCAGCAGCTTATACGGGACCTACGAGCAGTACTTC
CASSLYGTYEQYF
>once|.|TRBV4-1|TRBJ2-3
TGCGCCAGCAGCCAAGTTGCCCAGGATCGGACAGATACGCAGTATTTT
CASSQVAQDRTDTQYF
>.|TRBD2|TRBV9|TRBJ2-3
TGTGCCAGCAGCGTAGCGGGAGGGCCGAGCACAGATACGCAGTATTTT
CASSVAGGPSTDTQYF
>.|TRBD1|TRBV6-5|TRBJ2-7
TGTGCCAGCAGCCGCTCCGGGACAGGGGGCCTCGAGCAGTACTTC
CASSRSGTGGLEQYF
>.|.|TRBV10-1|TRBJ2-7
TGCGCCAGCAGTGATCGCTTCTCCTACGAGCAGTACTTC
CASSDRFSYEQYF
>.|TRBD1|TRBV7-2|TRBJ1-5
TGTGCCAGCAGCGTGGGACAGGGCGCCAATCAGCCCCAGCATTTT
CASSVGQGANQPQHF
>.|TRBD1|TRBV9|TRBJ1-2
TGTGCCAGCAGCGTAGGGGTGGGACAGCACTATGGCTACACCTTC
CASSVGVGQHYGYTF
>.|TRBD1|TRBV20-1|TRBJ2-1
TGCAGTGCGGGGGACAGGGGTGAGCAGTTCTTC
CSAGDRGEQFF
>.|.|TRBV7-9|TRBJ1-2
TGTGCCAGCAGTTCGCGGGCAGGGTATGGCTACACCTTC
CASSSRAGYGYTF